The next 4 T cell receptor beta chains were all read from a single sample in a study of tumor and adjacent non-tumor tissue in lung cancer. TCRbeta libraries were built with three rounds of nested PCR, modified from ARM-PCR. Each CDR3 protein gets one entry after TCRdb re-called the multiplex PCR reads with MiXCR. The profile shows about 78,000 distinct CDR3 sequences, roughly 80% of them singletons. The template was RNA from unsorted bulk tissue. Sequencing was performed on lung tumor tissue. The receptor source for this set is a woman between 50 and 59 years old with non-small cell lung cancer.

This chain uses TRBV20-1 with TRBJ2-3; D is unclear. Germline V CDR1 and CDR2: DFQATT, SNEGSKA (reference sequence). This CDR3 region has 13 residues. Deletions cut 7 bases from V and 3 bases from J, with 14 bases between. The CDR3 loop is CSVTLLETDTQYF. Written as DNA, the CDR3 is TGCAGTGTTACCCTACTGGAGACAGATACGCAGTATTTT.

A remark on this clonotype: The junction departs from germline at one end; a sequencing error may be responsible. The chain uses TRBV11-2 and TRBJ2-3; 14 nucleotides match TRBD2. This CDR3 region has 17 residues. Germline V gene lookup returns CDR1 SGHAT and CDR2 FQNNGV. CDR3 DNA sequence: TGTGCCAGCAGTTTTGACCCGGGACTAGCGGGAGCAGAAACGCAGTATTTT. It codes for CASSFDPGLAGAETQYF.

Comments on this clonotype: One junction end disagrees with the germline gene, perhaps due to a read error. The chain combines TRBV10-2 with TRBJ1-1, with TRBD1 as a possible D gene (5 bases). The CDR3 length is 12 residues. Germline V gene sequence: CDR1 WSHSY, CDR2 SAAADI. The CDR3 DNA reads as TGTGTAAGCAGGGACCCGAACACTGAAGCTTTCTTT. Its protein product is CVSRDPNTEAFF.

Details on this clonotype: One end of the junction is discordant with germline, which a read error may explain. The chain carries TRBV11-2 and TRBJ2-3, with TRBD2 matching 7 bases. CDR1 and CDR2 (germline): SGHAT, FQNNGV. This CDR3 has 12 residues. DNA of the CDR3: TGTACCAGCAGCCGCGGGGGATATACGGAGTATTTT. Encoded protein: CTSSRGGYTEYF.